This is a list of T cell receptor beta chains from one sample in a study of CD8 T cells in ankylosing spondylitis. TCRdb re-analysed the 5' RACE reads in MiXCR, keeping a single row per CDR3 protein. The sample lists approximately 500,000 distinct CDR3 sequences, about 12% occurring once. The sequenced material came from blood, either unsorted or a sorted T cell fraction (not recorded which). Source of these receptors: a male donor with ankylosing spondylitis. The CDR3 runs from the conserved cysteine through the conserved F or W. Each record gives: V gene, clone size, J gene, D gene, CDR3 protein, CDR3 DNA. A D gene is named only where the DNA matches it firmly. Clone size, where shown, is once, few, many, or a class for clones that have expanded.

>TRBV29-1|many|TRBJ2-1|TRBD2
CSVERLAGVDQFF
TGCAGCGTTGAGCGACTAGCGGGAGTAGATCAGTTCTTC
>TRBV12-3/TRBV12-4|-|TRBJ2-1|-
CASSFSRLNEQFF
TGTGCCAGCAGTTTCAGTCGCCTCAATGAGCAGTTCTTC
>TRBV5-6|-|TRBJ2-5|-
CASSPGHGETQYF
TGTGCCAGCAGCCCCGGACACGGGGAGACCCAGTACTTC
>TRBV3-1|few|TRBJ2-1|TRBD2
CASSLREGVEQFF
TGTGCCAGCAGCTTGCGGGAGGGCGTTGAGCAGTTCTTC
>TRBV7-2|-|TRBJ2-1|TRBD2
CASSLRASGANEQFF
TGTGCCAGCAGCTTACGGGCTAGCGGGGCTAATGAGCAGTTCTTC
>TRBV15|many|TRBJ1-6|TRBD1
CATSRGPTGGNSPLHF
TGTGCCACCAGCAGAGGACCGACAGGGGGGAATTCACCCCTCCACTTT
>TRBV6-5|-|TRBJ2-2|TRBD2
CASSYSGRGDTGELFF
TGTGCCAGCAGTTATAGCGGGAGAGGAGACACCGGGGAGCTGTTTTTT
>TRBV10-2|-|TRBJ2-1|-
CASSEIAVNEQFF
TGCGCCAGCAGTGAGATAGCGGTAAATGAGCAGTTCTTC
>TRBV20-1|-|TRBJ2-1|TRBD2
CSPLGTSGSSYNEQFF
TGCAGTCCTCTAGGGACTAGCGGTTCCTCCTACAATGAGCAGTTCTTC
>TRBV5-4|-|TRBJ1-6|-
CASSLGLDPTSPLHF
TGTGCCAGCAGCTTAGGACTCGACCCCACTTCACCCCTCCACTTT
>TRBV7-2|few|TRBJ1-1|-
CASSLEAGITEAFF
TGTGCCAGCAGCTTAGAGGCAGGGATCACTGAAGCTTTCTTT
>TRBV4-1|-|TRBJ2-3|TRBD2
CASSQETSGSFADTQYF
TGCGCCAGCAGCCAAGAGACTAGCGGGAGTTTTGCAGATACGCAGTATTTT
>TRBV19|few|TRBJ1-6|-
CASSPKNLRSSPLHF
TGTGCCAGTAGCCCGAAGAACCTAAGGAGTTCACCCCTCCACTTT
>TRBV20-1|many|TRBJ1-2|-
CSANQENYGYTF
TGCAGTGCCAACCAGGAGAACTATGGCTACACCTTC
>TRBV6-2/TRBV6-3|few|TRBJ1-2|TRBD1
CASTSPGQARGYGYTF
TGTGCCAGCACAAGCCCGGGACAGGCCCGAGGCTATGGCTACACCTTC
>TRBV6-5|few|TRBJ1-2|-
CATGNYGYTF
TGTGCCACAGGGAACTATGGCTACACCTTC
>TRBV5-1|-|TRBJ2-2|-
CASSSGQGRVTGELFF
TGCGCCAGCAGCTCGGGCCAAGGGCGCGTCACCGGGGAGCTGTTTTTT
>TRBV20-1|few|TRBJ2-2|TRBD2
CSARDPRLAGNTGELFF
TGCAGTGCTAGAGATCCCCGACTAGCGGGAAACACCGGGGAGCTGTTTTTT
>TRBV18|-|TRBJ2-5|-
CASSPPEDRFSGTQYF
TGTGCCAGCTCACCACCAGAAGACAGGTTCTCTGGGACCCAGTACTTC
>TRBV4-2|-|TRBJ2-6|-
CASSQDRSDYNSGANVLTF
TGTGCCAGCAGCCAAGATAGGAGCGACTATAACTCTGGGGCCAACGTCCTGACTTTC
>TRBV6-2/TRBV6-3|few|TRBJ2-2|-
CASSYSGAGRTGELFF
TGTGCCAGCAGTTACTCTGGGGCAGGGCGGACCGGGGAGCTGTTTTTT
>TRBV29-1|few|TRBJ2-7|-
CSVEGRQGGEQYF
TGCAGCGTTGAGGGGAGACAGGGAGGCGAGCAGTACTTC
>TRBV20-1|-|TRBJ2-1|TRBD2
CSAPVDGRARDEQFF
TGCAGTGCGCCCGTGGACGGGAGGGCCCGGGATGAGCAGTTCTTC
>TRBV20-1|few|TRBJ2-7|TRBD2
CSARGLSGRAAQEQYF
TGCAGTGCCCGGGGACTAAGCGGGAGGGCCGCGCAAGAGCAGTACTTC
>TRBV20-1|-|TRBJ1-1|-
CSGEGDLNTEAFF
TGCAGTGGAGAGGGGGACTTGAACACTGAAGCTTTCTTT
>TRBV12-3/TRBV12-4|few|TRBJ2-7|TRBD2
CASSLVASGAYEQYF
TGTGCCAGCAGTTTAGTGGCTAGCGGCGCCTACGAGCAGTACTTC
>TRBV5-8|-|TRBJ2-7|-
CASSLSPDGVETYEQYF
TGTGCCAGCAGCTTGAGCCCAGACGGGGTAGAAACCTACGAGCAGTACTTC
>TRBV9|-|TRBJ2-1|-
CASSVGLHNEQFF
TGTGCCAGCAGCGTAGGGCTCCACAATGAGCAGTTCTTC
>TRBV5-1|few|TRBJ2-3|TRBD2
CASSFGLASDTQYF
TGCGCCAGCAGCTTCGGACTAGCTTCAGATACGCAGTATTTT
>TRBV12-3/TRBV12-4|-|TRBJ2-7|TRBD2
CASSLGPGRGKSYEQYF
TGTGCCAGCAGTCTGGGACCCGGGAGGGGTAAGAGCTACGAGCAGTACTTC
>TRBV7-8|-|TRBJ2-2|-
CASSGNFPTYTGELFF
TGTGCCAGCAGCGGGAATTTTCCCACCTACACCGGGGAGCTGTTTTTT
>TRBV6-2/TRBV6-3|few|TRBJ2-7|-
CASSYTKGRYSYEQYF
TGTGCCAGCAGTTACACCAAAGGCCGTTACTCCTACGAGCAGTACTTC
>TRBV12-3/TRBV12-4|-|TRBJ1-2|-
CASSRAGYRDGYTF
TGTGCCAGCAGCCGGGCAGGCTACAGGGATGGCTACACCTTC
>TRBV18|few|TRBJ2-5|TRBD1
CASSPDAGGGETQYF
TGTGCCAGCTCTCCCGATGCAGGGGGCGGAGAGACCCAGTACTTC
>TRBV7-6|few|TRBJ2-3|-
CASSNLKAGADTQYF
TGTGCCAGCAGCAATCTTAAGGCGGGCGCAGATACGCAGTATTTT
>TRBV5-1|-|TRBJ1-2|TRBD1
CASSLGADRSNYGYTF
TGCGCCAGCAGCTTGGGCGCGGACAGGAGTAACTATGGCTACACCTTC
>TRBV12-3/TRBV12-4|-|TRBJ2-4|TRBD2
CASSVQGGSDIQYF
TGTGCCAGCAGCGTTCAGGGCGGGAGTGACATTCAGTACTTC
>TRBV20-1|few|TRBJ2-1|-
CSARVHHNEQFF
TGCAGTGCTAGAGTTCACCACAATGAGCAGTTCTTC
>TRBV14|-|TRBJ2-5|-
CASSQEAPVSETQYF
TGTGCCAGCAGCCAAGAGGCTCCCGTCTCAGAGACCCAGTACTTC
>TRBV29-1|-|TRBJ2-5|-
CSVYQAEETQYF
TGCAGCGTATATCAGGCGGAAGAGACCCAGTACTTC
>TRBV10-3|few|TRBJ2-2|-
CAISAWSAPKSTGELFF
TGTGCCATCAGTGCTTGGTCCGCACCAAAATCCACCGGGGAGCTGTTTTTT
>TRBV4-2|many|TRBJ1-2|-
CASSQDRSNYGYTF
TGTGCCAGCAGCCAAGACAGGAGCAACTATGGCTACACCTTC
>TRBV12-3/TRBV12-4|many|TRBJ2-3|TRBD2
CASSLVGSSGRADTQYF
TGTGCCAGCAGTTTAGTAGGGTCTAGCGGGAGAGCAGATACGCAGTATTTT
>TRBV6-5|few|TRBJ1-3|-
CASSYSGRPSSGNTIYF
TGTGCCAGCAGTTACAGCGGCAGGCCAAGCTCTGGAAACACCATATATTTT
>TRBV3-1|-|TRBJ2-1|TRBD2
CASSPGSSGGRRNEQFF
TGTGCCAGCAGCCCGGGATCCTCGGGGGGGAGGCGGAATGAGCAGTTCTTC
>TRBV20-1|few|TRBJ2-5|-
CSAPPPPRETQYF
TGCAGTGCTCCACCGCCCCCGAGGGAGACCCAGTACTTC
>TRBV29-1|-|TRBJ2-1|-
CSVDGSFDNEQFF
TGCAGCGTTGACGGGAGCTTCGACAATGAGCAGTTCTTC
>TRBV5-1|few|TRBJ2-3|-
CASIDVRVGSTDTQYF
TGCGCCAGCATCGATGTCCGGGTCGGTAGCACAGATACGCAGTATTTT
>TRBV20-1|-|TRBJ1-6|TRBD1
CSAKGARDSPLHF
TGCAGTGCTAAGGGGGCCCGGGATTCACCCCTCCACTTT